These 11 T cell receptor beta chains were all obtained from the same sample, sequenced in a study of cytomegalovirus exposure and HLA in healthy donors. Measured with immunoSEQ multiplex PCR; TCRdb has only the in-frame clones, and not every one. The profile shows under 250,000 clones, about 81% of them singletons. The material sequenced was PBMCs. These receptor sequences come from a woman aged 25 to 39 in good health and CMV-seronegative.

This clone was counted a few times. The gene calls are TRBV10-1 and TRBJ1-2, with TRBD1 matching over 8 bases. From germline, CDR1 is WNHNN and CDR2 SYGVQD (reference sequence). The junction had 10 bases not matched to a gene; V was cut back by 3 bases and J by 7 bases. The CDR3 has 15 residues. CDR3 DNA: TGCGCCAGCAGTGATGGACGACAGGGGAGAAGTGGCTACACCTTC. Translation: CASSDGRQGRSGYTF.

As regards this clone: Other nucleotide sequences in the sample specify the same CDR3. The chain has TRBV7-9 and TRBJ2-7; no definite D call. V lost 1 base to trimming and J lost 6 bases, with 7 bases between them. Germline V gene data show CDR1 as SEHNR and CDR2 as FQNEAQ (reference sequence). The CDR3 consists of 12 residues. The CDR3 reads CASSLVVREQYF. The DNA of the CDR3 is TGTGCCAGCAGCTTAGTAGTTCGCGAGCAGTACTTC.

The CDR3 here is CASTSGGGQQSYEQYF. The CDR3 nucleotides read TGTGCCAGCACTTCGGGAGGGGGACAGCAATCCTACGAGCAGTACTTC. The chain uses TRBV28 and TRBJ2-7; maybe TRBD2 (8 bases). The CDR3 totals 16 residues. V dropped 7 bases and J dropped 1 base, with 20 bases sitting between them. Germline CDR1 MDHEN, CDR2 SYDVKM.

The V and J genes are TRBV28 and TRBJ2-7; 9 bases align to TRBD1. Germline lookup yields CDR1 MDHEN and CDR2 SYDVKM. V lost 4 bases to trimming and J lost 4 bases; unmatched junction nucleotides: 5. CDR3 length: 14 amino acids. The CDR3 loop reads CASSSPGQGYEQYF. The CDR3 DNA reads as TGTGCCAGCAGTTCCCCTGGACAGGGGTACGAGCAGTACTTC.

The rearrangement joins TRBV14 to TRBJ2-1; weak D call: TRBD1 (5 bases). Trimming stripped 4 bases from V and 8 bases from J, with 15 bases between. CDR1 and CDR2 (germline): SGHDN, FVKESK. This CDR3 is 14 amino acids long. CDR3: CASSPVTGGDEQFF. For the CDR3, the DNA is TGTGCCAGCAGCCCCGTTACAGGTGGCGATGAGCAGTTCTTC.

The rearrangement uses TRBV19 and TRBJ1-2; no definite D call. Trimming removed 3 bases at V and 2 bases at J, with 13 bases between. This CDR3 contains 15 residues. Per the germline V gene, CDR1 is LNHDA and CDR2 is SQIVND (reference sequence). The CDR3 is CASSIAAGVNYGYTF. CDR3 coding DNA: TGTGCCAGTAGTATCGCCGCGGGAGTGAACTATGGCTACACCTTC.

This rearrangement joins TRBV28 to TRBJ1-2; TRBD1 agrees at 7 bases. CDR1 is MDHEN and CDR2 is SYDVKM in the germline V gene. CDR3 length: 15 residues. J was trimmed by 7 bases and V by 5 bases; bases with no gene match: 13. As DNA, the CDR3 is TGTGCCAGCAGTCCCTCGACAGGGAGGCTGGGTGGCTACACCTTC. It codes for CASSPSTGRLGGYTF.

This clone was seen more than once but under ten times. The chain carries TRBV7-9 and TRBJ1-2; D might be TRBD1 (6 bases). V lost 3 bases and J 3 bases, leaving 8 bases between the germline ends. Germline assignment: CDR1 SEHNR and CDR2 FQNEAQ (reference sequence). CDR3 length: 13 amino acids. The CDR3 nucleotides read TGTGCCAGCAGCTTGGGACAACACTATGGCTACACCTTC. This translates into CASSLGQHYGYTF.

This chain links TRBV5-1 with TRBJ2-5; TRBD2 agrees at 7 bases. This CDR3 comprises 16 residues. CDR1 and CDR2 (germline): SGHRS, YFSETQ. The V gene end was trimmed by 3 bases and the J gene end by 5 bases; junction bases not matched to a gene: 13. The CDR3 coding sequence is TGCGCCAGCAGCTCGTTAGCGGAGGTGGGGGGGGAGACCCAGTACTTC. Translating gives CASSSLAEVGGETQYF.

V is TRBV11-3 and J is TRBJ2-1, with 8 bases that match TRBD1. The length of the CDR3 is 15 residues. J lost 10 bases, V lost 5 bases, and 13 bases had no gene match. CDR1 is SGHNT and CDR2 is YENEEA in the germline V gene. The chain's CDR3 is CASSKRTVGDREQFF. CDR3 bases: TGTGCCAGCAGCAAACGGACGGTAGGGGACAGGGAGCAGTTCTTC.

The chain is built from TRBV14 and TRBJ1-2; D possibly corresponds to TRBD1 (6 bases). There are 16 residues in the CDR3. Germline lookup yields CDR1 SGHDN and CDR2 FVKESK. The V end was cut by 5 bases, the J end by 5 bases, with 21 bases between. CDR3 DNA: TGTGCCAGCAGCAACCGACCAGGGGCTTTCGGATATGGCTACACCTTC. Its protein is CASSNRPGAFGYGYTF.